These 32 T cell receptor beta chains share one sample of origin, sequenced in a study of shared clonotypes between healthy human individuals. Profiling relied on immunoSEQ multiplex PCR, and the TCRdb table lists in-frame clones only, not all of them. The sample includes approximately 1,500,000 clones, under 99% of them seen just once. Sequences were obtained from naive CD4+ T cells sorted from blood. Subset meaning: CD45RA+ positively selected. The receptors stem from a man aged 30 to 45 in good health.

The rearrangement joins TRBV25-1 to TRBJ2-1; D is ambiguous. The V and J ends lost 4 bases and 9 bases respectively, with 10 bases between them. The germline gives CDR1 MGHDK, CDR2 SYGVNS. This CDR3 contains 12 residues. The CDR3 DNA reads as TGTGCCAGCAGTGGACCTTTGGGTGAGCAGTTCTTC. It codes for CASSGPLGEQFF.

J is TRBJ2-7 and V is TRBV28; no clear D gene. V was cut by 5 bases and J by 0 bases, with 14 bases left in between. The CDR3 runs to 15 residues. Germline lookup yields CDR1 MDHEN and CDR2 SYDVKM. The CDR3 loop is CASSLKLGGSYEQYF. In DNA form, the CDR3 reads TGTGCCAGCAGTCTAAAGCTTGGCGGCTCCTACGAGCAGTACTTC.

The genes are TRBV7-9 and TRBJ2-1; D is undetermined. The ends were cut back, 0 bases at V and 8 bases at J, with 20 bases in the middle. This CDR3 contains 17 residues. Per germline, CDR1 SEHNR and CDR2 FQNEAQ (reference sequence). In DNA, the CDR3 is TGTGCCAGCAGCTTAGCCCACCGCGCAATTGTCGACGATGAGCAGTTCTTC. Amino acid sequence: CASSLAHRAIVDDEQFF. Full variable domain (rest looked up from reference TRBV7-9 and TRBJ2-1): DTGVSQNPRHKITKRGQNVTFRCDPISEHNRLYWYRQTLGQGPEFLTYFQNEAQLEKSRLLSDRFSAERPKGSFSTLEIQRTEQGDSAMYLCASSLAHRAIVDDEQFFGPGTRLTVL.

The V call is TRBV6-4, the J call TRBJ2-3; tentative D call: TRBD1 (6 bases). Germline V gives CDR1 MRHNA, CDR2 SNTAGT. V lost 7 bases to trimming and J lost 1 base, with 15 bases between them. The CDR3 has 15 amino acids. CDR3 in amino acids: CASITGTPRTDTQYF. CDR3 nucleotides: TGTGCCAGCATTACCGGGACACCCCGCACAGATACGCAGTATTTT.

The DNA of the CDR3 is TGTGCCATCAGTGAGTCGATCCAAGCCTACGAGCAGTACTTC. Its translation is CAISESIQAYEQYF. The V call is TRBV10-3, the J call TRBJ2-7, with D uncertain. The CDR3 is 14 residues long. Germline V gene data show CDR1 as ENHRY and CDR2 as SYGVKD. V lost 0 bases, J lost 2 bases, and 8 bases lay in between.

This chain connects TRBV5-4 to TRBJ2-3; 9 bases align to TRBD1. Germline assignment: CDR1 SGHNT and CDR2 YYREEE (reference sequence). CDR3 length: 15 residues. With 0 bases clipped from V and 4 bases from J, the junction kept 3 bases outside the gene matches. The CDR3 nucleotides read TGTGCCAGCAGCTTGGCCGGGACAGGGTCAGATACGCAGTATTTT. This codes for CASSLAGTGSDTQYF.

The J gene is TRBJ1-1, the V gene TRBV7-8; D may be TRBD1 (6 bases). CDR3 length: 19 residues. Germline V gives CDR1 SGHVS, CDR2 FQNEAQ. Trimming removed 1 base at V and 2 bases at J, with 23 bases between. In nucleotides, the CDR3 is TGTGCCAGCAGCTTAGAACAATGGAGGTGGGACACTTCTAACACTGAAGCTTTCTTT. Encoded protein: CASSLEQWRWDTSNTEAFF. The full variable domain, its missing parts supplied by reference TRBV7-8 and TRBJ1-1, is GAGVSQSPRYKVAKRGQDVALRCDPISGHVSLFWYQQALGQGPEFLTYFQNEAQLDKSGLPSDRFFAERPEGSVSTLKIQRTQQEDSAVYLCASSLEQWRWDTSNTEAFFGQGTRLTVV.

CDR3 sequence: CASSPRIGNEQYF. The CDR3 bases are TGTGCCAGCTCACCACGTATAGGGAACGAGCAGTACTTC. This chain links TRBV18 with TRBJ2-7; D ambiguous. CDR3 length: 13 amino acids. With 1 base removed from V and 5 bases from J, the gap between germline ends came to 9 bases. CDR1 is KGHSH, CDR2 LQKENI, per germline.

The rearrangement links TRBV5-4 to TRBJ1-5; D possibly corresponds to TRBD1 (6 bases). The CDR3 consists of 15 residues. CDR1 is SGHNT, CDR2 YYREEE, per germline (reference sequence). Trimming took off 2 bases at V and 1 base at J, with 10 bases between the two ends. CDR3 nucleotide sequence: TGTGCCAGCAGCTTCGGGGGCTGGAGCAATCAGCCCCAGCATTTT. This codes for CASSFGGWSNQPQHF.

V gene TRBV10-3 combines with J gene TRBJ2-2; possible D gene TRBD1, 5 bases. Trimming removed 3 bases at V and 6 bases at J, with 17 bases between. This CDR3 spans 16 amino acids. The germline V gene has CDR1 ENHRY and CDR2 SYGVKD. The CDR3 DNA follows: TGTGCCATCAGTGACGGACACGCCGCGATACCCGGGGAGCTGTTTTTT. Translation gives CAISDGHAAIPGELFF.

The chain employs TRBV14 and TRBJ2-2, with 7 bases identical to TRBD2. Germline trimming cut 1 base from V and 2 bases from J; bases unmatched to any gene: 4. CDR1 is SGHDN and CDR2 is FVKESK in the germline V gene. This CDR3 has 16 residues. The CDR3 DNA sequence: TGTGCCAGCAGCCAAGTCCCAGCGGGAAACACCGGGGAGCTGTTTTTT. Translating it yields CASSQVPAGNTGELFF.

The chain employs TRBV7-3 and TRBJ2-7, with D tentatively TRBD1 (5 bases). Trimming took 5 bases from V and 0 from J, leaving 23 bases between them. CDR3 length equals 18 residues. Germline values: CDR1 SGHTA, CDR2 FQGTGA. The CDR3 DNA follows: TGTGCCAGCAGCCAACGACGTCAGGGTACAGCCTTCTCCTACGAGCAGTACTTC. Translating gives CASSQRRQGTAFSYEQYF.

About this clone: In the same sample, other DNA sequences code for this CDR3. This chain links TRBV18 with TRBJ2-7; the D is unclear. The germline CDR1 and CDR2 sequences are KGHSH and LQKENI. The CDR3 runs to 12 residues. Trimming left V 4 bases short and J 2 bases short, with 6 bases between. CDR3 region: CASSRGPYEQYF. CDR3 DNA sequence: TGTGCCAGCTCACGCGGCCCCTACGAGCAGTACTTC.

The CDR3 DNA reads TGTGCCAGCACCTCATTGGGGAGACAATTCGAAAAACTGTTTTTT. Amino acids: CASTSLGRQFEKLFF. The J gene is TRBJ1-4, the V gene TRBV6-5; D is undetermined. The germline CDR1 and CDR2 sequences are MNHEY and SVGAGI. The V gene lost 7 bases and the J gene lost 8 bases, with 20 bases spanning the gap. The CDR3 sequence is 15 residues long.

V and J are TRBV6-4 and TRBJ2-3, with TRBD1 matching over 9 bases. V shed 5 bases, J shed 6 bases, and the junction held 3 bases outside the gene matches. The length of the CDR3 is 13 residues. Germline assignment: CDR1 MRHNA and CDR2 SNTAGT. For the CDR3, the DNA is TGTGCCAGCAGTCGGACAGGGGTGGATACGCAGTATTTT. It translates to CASSRTGVDTQYF.

The chain has TRBV2 and TRBJ1-1, with D maybe TRBD1 (5 bases). The V gene lost 7 bases and the J gene lost 2 bases, with 14 bases spanning the gap. Germline CDR1 is SNHLY and CDR2 is FYNNEI. The CDR3 runs to 14 residues. Here the CDR3 reads CASTSSTENTEAFF. In nucleotides, the CDR3 is TGTGCCAGCACCTCCTCGACAGAAAACACTGAAGCTTTCTTT. Variable domain in full (rest from reference TRBV2 and TRBJ1-1): EPEVTQTPSHQVTQMGQEVILRCVPISNHLYFYWYRQILGQKVEFLVSFYNNEISEKSEIFDDQFSVERPDGSNFTLKIRSTKLEDSAMYFCASTSSTENTEAFFGQGTRLTVV.

The chain uses TRBV7-2 and TRBJ2-1, with TRBD2 identical over 7 bases. The V and J ends lost 1 base and 9 bases, in that order; junction bases with no gene match: 3. Germline CDR1 reads SGHTA; CDR2 reads FQGNSA. The CDR3 is made up of 13 amino acids. The CDR3 bases are TGTGCCAGCAGCTTAGGGCGGGAGAGTGAGCAGTTCTTC. Its translation is CASSLGRESEQFF.

The rearrangement joins TRBV18 to TRBJ2-3; D call uncertain. The CDR3 contains 13 residues. With 3 bases removed from V and 13 bases from J, the gap between germline ends came to 17 bases. Per germline, CDR1 KGHSH and CDR2 LQKENI. The CDR3 is CASSPDILEWKYF. Written as DNA, the CDR3 is TGTGCCAGCTCACCGGATATTCTGGAATGGAAGTATTTT.

This clone was seen just once. The V call is TRBV5-1, the J call TRBJ2-5; TRBD2 matches 8 bases. CDR1 is SGHRS, CDR2 YFSETQ, per germline. The CDR3 has 14 residues. V dropped 4 bases and J dropped 4; count of bases not matched to a gene: 6. The chain's CDR3 is CASSREGSRETQYF. The CDR3 bases are TGCGCCAGCAGCCGGGAGGGTTCACGAGAGACCCAGTACTTC. The full variable domain, with the rest looked up from reference TRBV5-1 and TRBJ2-5, is KAGVTQTPRYLIKTRGQQVTLSCSPISGHRSVSWYQQTPGQGLQFLFEYFSETQRNKGNFPGRFSGRQFSNSRSEMNVSTLELGDSALYLCASSREGSRETQYFGPGTRLLVL.

CDR3 DNA: TGTGCCAGTAGTATAGACGACGGCAACTACGAGCAGTACTTC. Amino acid sequence: CASSIDDGNYEQYF. The rearrangement uses TRBV19 and TRBJ2-7; D is ambiguous. Germline loops: CDR1 LNHDA, CDR2 SQIVND (reference sequence). V lost 0 bases to trimming and J lost 3 bases, with 9 bases between them. This CDR3 spans 14 amino acids.

The rearrangement links TRBV27 to TRBJ2-3, with D tentatively TRBD1 (5 bases). CDR1 is MNHEY, CDR2 SMNVEV, per germline (reference sequence). Trimming left V 6 bases short and J 8 bases short, with 12 bases between. This CDR3 has 12 amino acids. CDR3 DNA sequence: TGTGCCAGCAGCCTAAAGGGGTTTACGCAGTATTTT. It specifies CASSLKGFTQYF.

V and J are TRBV2 and TRBJ2-1; 7 bases match TRBD2. The CDR3 runs to 16 residues. Germline CDR1 reads SNHLY; CDR2 reads FYNNEI. Trimming at V came to 4 bases and at J to 1 base, leaving 7 bases not matched to a gene. The DNA for the CDR3 is TGTGCCAGCAGTGGGACCTGGACTAGTTCCTACAATGAGCAGTTCTTC. Amino acid sequence: CASSGTWTSSYNEQFF. Variable domain in full (rest from reference TRBV2 and TRBJ2-1): EPEVTQTPSHQVTQMGQEVILRCVPISNHLYFYWYRQILGQKVEFLVSFYNNEISEKSEIFDDQFSVERPDGSNFTLKIRSTKLEDSAMYFCASSGTWTSSYNEQFFGPGTRLTVL.

The chain couples TRBV6-5 to TRBJ2-3, with no clear D. Germline CDR1 MNHEY, CDR2 SVGAGI. With 4 bases removed from V and 2 bases from J, the gap between germline ends came to 13 bases. There are 15 residues in the CDR3. CDR3 loop: CASSSDAASTDTQYF. Here the CDR3 DNA reads TGTGCCAGCAGTTCGGACGCTGCTTCCACAGATACGCAGTATTTT.

This clone was observed a single time. The chain uses TRBV29-1 and TRBJ1-2; D gene uncertain. The CDR3 is 11 residues long. V lost 4 bases and J lost 5, with 8 bases in between. The germline V gene has CDR1 SQVTM and CDR2 ANQGSEA. CDR3 DNA sequence: TGCAGCGTTGTCAGTCCTTATGGCTACACCTTC. The encoded protein is CSVVSPYGYTF.

The rearrangement uses TRBV5-1 and TRBJ2-1; the D is unclear. Trimming removed 0 bases from V and 9 bases from J, with 16 bases in between. The CDR3 is 15 residues long. Germline CDR1 and CDR2: SGHRS and YFSETQ. CDR3 region: CASSLVGQGIVEQFF. As DNA, the CDR3 is TGCGCCAGCAGCTTGGTAGGTCAAGGAATAGTTGAGCAGTTCTTC.

The rearrangement links TRBV5-1 to TRBJ2-4; no firm D call. The CDR3 extends over 15 amino acids. V lost 0 bases, J lost 0 bases, and 7 bases lay in between. Germline V CDR1 and CDR2: SGHRS, YFSETQ. The CDR3 bases are TGCGCCAGCAGCTTGGGTGCGTTAGCCAAAAACATTCAGTACTTC. Residues: CASSLGALAKNIQYF.

This clone has a single count. The chain has TRBV15 and TRBJ2-6; D gene ambiguous. Between the trimmed V and J ends, which lost 0 bases and 0 bases, there was a span of 9 bases. This CDR3 has 17 residues. The germline CDR1 and CDR2 sequences are LNHNV and YYDKDF (reference sequence). The DNA for the CDR3 is TGTGCCACCAGCAGAGATCTGAAGGGCTCTGGGGCCAACGTCCTGACTTTC. This codes for CATSRDLKGSGANVLTF.

This chain connects TRBV20-1 to TRBJ1-1; D gene unclear. Trimming shortened V by 5 bases and J by 8 bases, and 9 bases separated the two germline ends. The CDR3 is 10 residues long. The germline gives CDR1 DFQATT, CDR2 SNEGSKA (reference sequence). CDR3 sequence (DNA): TGCAGTGCTCTACAATCAGAAGCTTTCTTT. It translates to CSALQSEAFF.

CDR3 DNA: TGTGCCAGCAGCTATCGAGGAGAGGGCTACACCTTC. Translating it yields CASSYRGEGYTF. V gene TRBV11-2 combines with J gene TRBJ1-2, with D unclear. The germline CDR1 and CDR2 sequences are SGHAT and FQNNGV. This CDR3 contains 12 residues. V was clipped by 4 bases and J by 8 bases, with 11 bases between them.

The rearrangement links TRBV2 to TRBJ2-1, with D tentatively TRBD1 or TRBD2 (5 bases each). From germline, CDR1 is SNHLY and CDR2 FYNNEI. The length of the CDR3 is 16 residues. V lost 1 base and J lost 4, with 14 bases in between. The CDR3 protein is CASSEVRLGDYNEQFF. CDR3 nucleotide sequence: TGTGCCAGCAGTGAAGTCCGGTTGGGGGATTACAATGAGCAGTTCTTC.

The V and J genes are TRBV4-2 and TRBJ1-1; no firm D call. The CDR3 sequence is 15 residues long. CDR1 and CDR2 from the germline V gene are LGHNA and YNFKEQ. V was clipped by 0 bases and J by 11 bases, with 19 bases between them. In DNA, the CDR3 is TGTGCCAGCAGCCAAGATCTTATGCTTGGGATTGGGGCTTTCTTT. It codes for CASSQDLMLGIGAFF.

V and J are TRBV18 and TRBJ1-3, with unresolved D. Germline loops: CDR1 KGHSH, CDR2 LQKENI. This CDR3 has 15 amino acids. V shed 2 bases and J shed 4 bases, with 12 bases lying between them. The DNA for the CDR3 is TGTGCCAGCTCACCAGGGGTAGCCATCGGAAACACCATATATTTT. Its translation is CASSPGVAIGNTIYF.